Following are 19 T cell receptor beta chains from one sample sequenced in a study of blood T cell repertoires in COVID-19. The assay was immunoSEQ multiplex PCR, and TCRdb's table has in-frame clones only and misses some. The sample has approximately 150,000 clones; about 80% are singletons. Sequenced material: peripheral blood. These receptors were taken from a man aged 65-85 years who had recovered from COVID-19.

The sample holds a few counts of this clone. The rearrangement links TRBV27 to TRBJ2-1; D perhaps matches TRBD2 (6 bases). Trimming stripped 6 bases from V and 6 bases from J, with 18 bases between. The CDR3 length is 15 residues. Germline-derived CDR1 and CDR2 are MNHEY and SMNVEV (reference sequence). The CDR3 nucleotides are TGTGCCAGCAGGGAAATAGGAGGGCAGGGCAATGAGCAGTTCTTC. This gives the protein CASREIGGQGNEQFF.

This chain links TRBV30 with TRBJ1-1; D remains unclear. The CDR3 loop spans 12 amino acids. Looked up from germline, CDR1 is GTSNPN and CDR2 is SVGIG (reference sequence). Trimming left V 3 bases short and J 3 bases short, with 8 bases between. The chain's CDR3 is CAWRPLYTEAFF. CDR3 bases: TGTGCCTGGAGGCCCCTATACACTGAAGCTTTCTTT.

The rearrangement links TRBV6-5 to TRBJ2-3; 7 bases map to TRBD2. This CDR3 is built from 16 residues. Per the germline V gene, CDR1 is MNHEY and CDR2 is SVGAGI. V trimming: 0 bases; J trimming: 1 base; junction bases outside the gene matches: 4. The CDR3 loop is CASSYSGTKRTDTQYF. Written as DNA, the CDR3 is TGTGCCAGCAGTTACTCAGGGACTAAACGCACAGATACGCAGTATTTT.

The chain carries TRBV5-4 and TRBJ2-1; 11 bases agree with TRBD2. CDR3 length: 16 amino acids. J gave up 6 bases and V 4 bases, and 9 bases lay outside the gene matches. CDR1 SGHNT and CDR2 YYREEE come from the germline V gene (reference sequence). The CDR3 region is CASSPGGLAGSNEQFF. As DNA, the CDR3 is TGTGCCAGCAGCCCGGGAGGACTAGCGGGCTCCAATGAGCAGTTCTTC.

This clone showed up just once. The chain recombines TRBV29-1 with TRBJ2-7, with 12 bases fitting TRBD2. The junction had 2 bases not matched to a gene; V was cut back by 2 bases and J by 6 bases. Germline V gene data show CDR1 as SQVTM and CDR2 as ANQGSEA. This CDR3 region has 13 residues. CDR3 protein: CSVELAGGPEQYF. The CDR3 DNA reads as TGCAGCGTTGAACTAGCGGGAGGGCCCGAGCAGTACTTC.

The chain joins TRBV29-1 to TRBJ2-1; no firm D call. CDR1 is SQVTM and CDR2 is ANQGSEA in the germline V gene. V lost 4 bases and J 12 bases, leaving 13 bases between the germline ends. The CDR3 contains 11 residues. The CDR3 spells CSVVGRALQFF. In nucleotides, the CDR3 is TGCAGCGTTGTGGGCCGTGCGTTGCAGTTCTTC.

The chain employs TRBV6-5 and TRBJ2-5; D is undetermined. Germline-derived CDR1 and CDR2 are MNHEY and SVGAGI. This CDR3 is built from 12 residues. Between the trimmed V and J ends, which lost 7 bases and 1 base, there was a span of 7 bases. CDR3 residues: CASKQSQETQYF. CDR3 nucleotides: TGTGCCAGCAAACAGAGCCAAGAGACCCAGTACTTC.

This clone was counted a few times. The V gene is TRBV24-1, the J gene TRBJ1-5; no clear D. From germline, CDR1 is KGHDR and CDR2 SFDVKD. The V end was cut by 3 bases, the J end by 5 bases, with 16 bases between. This CDR3 contains 16 residues. The CDR3 region is CATSDGKRGRDQPQHF. The CDR3 DNA reads TGTGCCACCAGTGATGGAAAACGAGGGAGGGATCAGCCCCAGCATTTT.

The chain recombines TRBV28 with TRBJ1-2; tentatively, D is TRBD1 (6 bases). The germline V and J ends were trimmed by 8 bases and 4 bases, with 11 bases remaining between them. Germline-derived CDR1 and CDR2 are MDHEN and SYDVKM. This CDR3 has 12 residues. CDR3: CASGTGSYGYTF. CDR3 coding DNA: TGTGCCAGCGGCACAGGGTCCTATGGCTACACCTTC.

The V gene is TRBV29-1, the J gene TRBJ2-1; 10 bases align to TRBD2. V shed 7 bases and J 3 bases; nucleotides not matched to a gene: 9. The CDR3 is 15 residues long. Germline values: CDR1 SQVTM, CDR2 ANQGSEA. The CDR3 loop is CSATGTSDNYNEQFF. In DNA, the CDR3 is TGCAGCGCAACTGGGACTAGCGATAACTACAATGAGCAGTTCTTC.

The chain employs TRBV3-1 (or the pseudogene TRBV3-2) and TRBJ1-5, with D unclear. Per the germline V gene, CDR1 is LGHDT and CDR2 is YNNKEL (reference sequence). This CDR3 is 16 amino acids long. Trimming removed 1 base from V and 0 bases from J, with 10 bases in between. This CDR3 reads CASSQGLANSNQPQHF. The CDR3, as DNA: TGTGCCAGCAGCCAAGGACTCGCAAATAGCAATCAGCCCCAGCATTTT.

J is TRBJ2-3 and V is TRBV7-9; a weak D match, TRBD2 (6 bases). CDR3 length: 18 amino acids. Trimming took off 1 base at V and 1 base at J, with 18 bases between the two ends. Germline V CDR1 and CDR2: SEHNR, FQNEAQ (reference sequence). The CDR3 DNA follows: TGTGCCAGCAGCTTAGAGTTTCGGGACTTCGCCCGCACAGATACGCAGTATTTT. It is translated as CASSLEFRDFARTDTQYF.

The chain couples TRBV5-1 to TRBJ2-1; no definite D call. The length of the CDR3 is 16 residues. The V end lost 0 bases, the J end lost 6 bases, and 16 bases lay between the germline ends. The germline gives CDR1 SGHRS, CDR2 YFSETQ. The CDR3, as DNA: TGCGCCAGCAGCTTGGCGCCGGCAGGATTAGGCAATGAGCAGTTCTTC. Translation gives CASSLAPAGLGNEQFF.

V usage is TRBV6-2 or TRBV6-3 and J usage is TRBJ1-1; D is possibly TRBD1 (5 bases). Trimming cost V 5 bases and J 5 bases, with 24 bases left between them. The CDR3 totals 17 residues. Germline CDR1 is MNHEY and CDR2 is SVGEGT. CDR3 DNA: TGTGCCAGCAGTGCAAAACAGGTGAAGGTTCGAGGAACTGAAGCTTTCTTT. It codes for CASSAKQVKVRGTEAFF.

In this sample, this clone turned up once. The V gene is TRBV9, the J gene TRBJ2-1; 8 bases are a match to TRBD1. Germline V gene sequence: CDR1 SGDLS, CDR2 YYNGEE. The CDR3 spans 15 residues. Losses at the gene ends were 3 bases for V and 0 bases for J; bases not matched to a gene: 2. CDR3 sequence: CASSGQGSSYNEQFF. The CDR3 coding sequence is TGTGCCAGCAGCGGACAGGGGAGCTCCTACAATGAGCAGTTCTTC.

J is TRBJ2-1 and V is TRBV18; 7 nucleotides agree with TRBD1. Germline V gives CDR1 KGHSH, CDR2 LQKENI. J was trimmed by 8 bases and V by 4 bases; bases with no gene match: 8. This CDR3 contains 14 residues. The CDR3 nucleotides read TGTGCCAGCTCACTAAGGACAGGATGGGATGAGCAGTTCTTC. Its protein is CASSLRTGWDEQFF. Variable domain in full (rest from reference TRBV18 and TRBJ2-1): NAGVMQNPRHLVRRRGQEARLRCSPMKGHSHVYWYRQLPEEGLKFMVYLQKENIIDESGMPKERFSAEFPKEGPSILRIQQVVRGDSAAYFCASSLRTGWDEQFFGPGTRLTVL.

In its sample, this clone was seen once. V usage is TRBV18 and J usage is TRBJ2-1, with TRBD2 matching over 12 bases. The CDR3 extends over 14 amino acids. The V gene's germline CDR1 is KGHSH and CDR2 LQKENI. The V and J ends lost 8 bases and 5 bases, in that order; junction bases with no gene match: 4. CDR3 DNA: TGTGCCAGCCGGCTAGCGGGAGGGAACAATGAGCAGTTCTTC. Amino acid sequence: CASRLAGGNNEQFF. Looking up the rest from reference TRBV18 and TRBJ2-1 gives the full variable domain: NAGVMQNPRHLVRRRGQEARLRCSPMKGHSHVYWYRQLPEEGLKFMVYLQKENIIDESGMPKERFSAEFPKEGPSILRIQQVVRGDSAAYFCASRLAGGNNEQFFGPGTRLTVL.

This clone came up many times. This chain uses TRBV10-1 with TRBJ2-5, with a weak D call TRBD2 (6 bases). CDR3 length equals 15 residues. Trimming stripped 4 bases from V and 4 bases from J, with 16 bases between. CDR1 WNHNN and CDR2 SYGVQD come from the germline V gene (reference sequence). The CDR3 reads CASSVSTGVGETQYF. The CDR3 nucleotides are TGCGCCAGCAGTGTCTCGACGGGAGTGGGAGAGACCCAGTACTTC.

V usage is TRBV19 and J usage is TRBJ2-1, with TRBD2 matching over 10 bases. This CDR3 region has 17 residues. Germline V CDR1 and CDR2: LNHDA, SQIVND (reference sequence). V shed 5 bases and J 4 bases; nucleotides not matched to a gene: 11. Written as DNA, the CDR3 is TGTGCCAGTAGTTCCCAGGCGACTAGCGGGCCTTACAATGAGCAGTTCTTC. Translating it yields CASSSQATSGPYNEQFF.